This T cell receptor (beta chain) was recorded in a study of spatial heterogeneity in lung cancer. Documented time point: sample taken at primary tumor resection. Via MiXCR, TCRdb re-called the 5' RACE reads, giving one row per CDR3 protein. Of about 61,000 distinct CDR3 sequences detected, about 5.9% appear once; the ten largest clones hold roughly 14%. This clonotype was counted at least ten times. CDR1 and CDR2 from the germline V gene are LGHNT and FRNRAP. The V and J ends lost 0 bases and 2 bases respectively, with 11 bases between them. CDR3 size: 16 residues. The chain is built from TRBV12-5 and TRBJ2-1; D remains unclear. The clonotype originates from a female donor with early-stage non-small cell lung cancer. The material sequenced was PBMCs, taken at surgery. In nucleotides, the CDR3 is TGTGCTAGTGGTTTGGTACTGTCAGCTGCCTACAATGAGCAGTTCTTC. Its protein product is CASGLVLSAAYNEQFF.